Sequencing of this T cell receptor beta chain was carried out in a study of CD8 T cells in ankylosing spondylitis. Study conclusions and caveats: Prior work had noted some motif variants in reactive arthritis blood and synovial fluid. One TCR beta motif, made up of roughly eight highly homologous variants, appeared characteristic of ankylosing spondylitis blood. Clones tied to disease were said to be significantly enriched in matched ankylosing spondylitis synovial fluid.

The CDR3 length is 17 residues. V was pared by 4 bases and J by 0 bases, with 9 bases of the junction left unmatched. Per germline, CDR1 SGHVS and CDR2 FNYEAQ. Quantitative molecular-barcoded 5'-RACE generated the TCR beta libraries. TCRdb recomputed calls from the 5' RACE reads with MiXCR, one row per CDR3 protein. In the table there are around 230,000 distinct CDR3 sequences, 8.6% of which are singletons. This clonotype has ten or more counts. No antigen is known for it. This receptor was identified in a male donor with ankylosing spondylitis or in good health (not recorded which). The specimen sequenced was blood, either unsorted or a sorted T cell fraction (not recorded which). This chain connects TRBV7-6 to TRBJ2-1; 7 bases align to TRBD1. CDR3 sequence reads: CASSSRGQSSSYNEQFF. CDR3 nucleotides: TGTGCCAGCAGCTCAAGGGGACAGTCGAGCTCCTACAATGAGCAGTTCTTC.